This T cell receptor (beta chain) comes out of a study of technical replicates of blood from a few donors. Only in-frame clones appear in the TCRdb table, and some are missing; sequencing was by immunoSEQ multiplex PCR. The data show under 85,000 clones, about nine tenths seen once. CDR1 and CDR2 (germline): LGHNA, YSLEER. J gave up 4 bases and V 2 bases, and 4 bases lay outside the gene matches. The CDR3 loop spans 14 amino acids. The sequencing input was T cells isolated from PBMCs. The chain couples TRBV4-3 to TRBJ1-2; 7 nucleotides match TRBD1. The origin of this receptor is a human donor in good health. The chain's CDR3 is CASSQRGQSYGYTF. CDR3 DNA sequence: TGCGCCAGCAGCCAACGGGGACAGTCCTATGGCTACACCTTC.